This T cell receptor beta chain came from a study of CD8+ T cells in alopecia areata. Study background: Severity scores in treated patients reflected the percentage of scalp affected.

General study points: Among the top 100, expanded CD8+ clones were significantly decreased by tofacitinib, as was scalp clonality. Mice showed clearer TCR sharing than patients did, a gap that was possibly HLA-related. Under tofacitinib, numerous expanded lesional clonotypes remained detectable in scalp and blood.

The treatment denotes: oral pan-JAK inhibitor, 5-10 mg twice daily. Germline-derived CDR1 and CDR2 are SQVTM and ANQGSEA. The CDR3 extends over 15 amino acids. V was clipped by 1 base and J by 5 bases; unmatched bases: 3. Comment on this clone: Its antigen remains unidentified.

cDNA reverse transcribed from extracted RNA served as the sequencing template. Using immunoSEQ multiplex PCR, the repertoire was profiled, and TCRdb retains in-frame clones only, with some absent. The table shows roughly 190,000 clones, with 60% occurring only once. The TCR sequence derives from a human donor with alopecia areata. The source material was CD4+ T cells sorted from blood, sampled at week 24, from a patient treated with tofacitinib. The V call is TRBV29-1, the J call TRBJ2-1; 12 bases align to TRBD1. CDR3 residues: CSVEGGQGANNEQFF. Written as DNA, the CDR3 is TGCAGCGTTGAAGGGGGACAGGGGGCAAACAATGAGCAGTTCTTC.